This TCR beta chain came from a study of shared clonotypes between healthy human individuals. This was a deep-level run. This table comes from immunoSEQ multiplex PCR, and its TCRdb copy is limited to in-frame clones, with some not included. Of approximately 2.4 million clones in the sample, under 97% were seen once. Remarks on this clone: Its antigen is as yet unknown.

General study findings and limits: The study drew on few donors, limiting represented genetic and exposure-history diversity.

This CDR3 has 14 residues. Germline loops: CDR1 MNHEY, CDR2 SMNVEV (reference sequence). V was clipped by 5 bases and J by 6 bases; unmatched bases: 8. The chain has TRBV27 and TRBJ2-7; 9 bases are a match to TRBD1. Material: naive CD4+ T cells sorted from blood. Noted subset: CD45RA+ positively selected. The receptor was isolated from a man aged 18 to 30 in good health. The CDR3 loop is CASSRRDRVGEQYF. The CDR3 DNA reads TGTGCCAGCAGTCGAAGGGACAGGGTCGGCGAGCAGTACTTC.